The 13 T cell receptor beta chains below were found in one sample sequenced in a study of blood T cell repertoires in COVID-19. This table comes from immunoSEQ multiplex PCR, and its TCRdb copy is limited to in-frame clones, with some not included. The top ten hold roughly 4.3% of the sample, which has 250,000 or so clones, 80% to 90% seen once. Specimen: PBMCs or T cells enriched from blood (not recorded which). All receptors come from a woman in her twenties or thirties with acute COVID-19.

This chain links TRBV28 with TRBJ2-5; D uncertain. V lost 3 bases and J 5 bases, leaving 13 bases between the germline ends. The CDR3 contains 14 residues. Germline V gives CDR1 MDHEN, CDR2 SYDVKM. The CDR3: CASSFETMRETQYF. As DNA, the CDR3 is TGTGCCAGCAGTTTCGAGACCATGCGGGAGACCCAGTACTTC.

The chain uses TRBV9 and TRBJ1-5; D is possibly TRBD1 (6 bases). CDR3 size: 15 residues. The germline gives CDR1 SGDLS, CDR2 YYNGEE. V was cut by 4 bases and J by 0 bases, with 11 bases left in between. The CDR3 spells CASSQGGHSNQPQHF. CDR3 DNA: TGTGCCAGCAGCCAAGGGGGACATAGCAATCAGCCCCAGCATTTT.

J is TRBJ2-3 and V is TRBV3-1 (or the pseudogene TRBV3-2); 11 bases are shared with TRBD2. The CDR3 contains 16 residues. CDR1 and CDR2 (germline): LGHDT, YNNKEL (reference sequence). J gave up 2 bases and V 3 bases, and 4 bases lay outside the gene matches. The DNA for the CDR3 is TGTGCCAGCAGCCAGGGGACTAGCGGATACACAGATACGCAGTATTTT. This translates into CASSQGTSGYTDTQYF.

This clone was seen just once. V and J are TRBV7-3 and TRBJ2-3, with a possible D match to TRBD2 (5 bases). Trimming cost V 4 bases and J 0 bases, with 11 bases left between them. CDR1 and CDR2 from the germline V gene are SGHTA and FQGTGA. The CDR3 is 15 amino acids. CDR3 DNA sequence: TGTGCCAGCAGCTCCCCGGGGAGTAGCACAGATACGCAGTATTTT. Its protein product is CASSSPGSSTDTQYF.

The chain employs TRBV3-1 (or the pseudogene TRBV3-2) and TRBJ1-1; tentatively, D is TRBD1 (5 bases). Germline values: CDR1 LGHDT, CDR2 YNNKEL (reference sequence). Trimming cost V 1 base and J 10 bases, with 13 bases left between them. The length of the CDR3 is 13 residues. In nucleotides, the CDR3 is TGTGCCAGCAGCCAAGGGGGCATTCCGCGAGCTTTCTTT. Translated: CASSQGGIPRAFF.

The chain employs TRBV3-1 (or the pseudogene TRBV3-2) and TRBJ2-7, with 13 bases lining up with TRBD2. This CDR3 comprises 18 residues. Germline V gene data show CDR1 as LGHDT and CDR2 as YNNKEL (reference sequence). V trimming: 2 bases; J trimming: 5 bases; junction bases outside the gene matches: 12. The CDR3 region is CASSQPPGLAGVGNEQYF. The CDR3 DNA sequence: TGTGCCAGCAGCCAACCACCAGGACTAGCGGGAGTGGGAAACGAGCAGTACTTC.

This rearrangement joins TRBV29-1 to TRBJ1-2; 11 bases match TRBD1. Germline CDR1 reads SQVTM; CDR2 reads ANQGSEA. The CDR3 runs to 12 residues. V was pared by 4 bases and J by 7 bases, with 2 bases of the junction left unmatched. The CDR3 region has the DNA TGCAGCGTTGGGACAGGGGGCTCTGGCTACACCTTC. It specifies CSVGTGGSGYTF.

The genes are TRBV19 and TRBJ2-3, with 7 bases that match TRBD1. Looked up from germline, CDR1 is LNHDA and CDR2 is SQIVND (reference sequence). Trimming cost V 7 bases and J 4 bases; bases outside gene matches: 14. This CDR3 contains 16 residues. CDR3 bases: TGTGCCAGTATCGAAACCAAAGGGGGCTGGCCAGATACGCAGTATTTT. Translation: CASIETKGGWPDTQYF.

The gene calls are TRBV27 and TRBJ2-3, with TRBD2 matching 15 bases. The germline V gene encodes CDR1 MNHEY and CDR2 SMNVEV (reference sequence). With V trimmed by 4 bases and J by 4 bases, 12 bases remained unmatched. This CDR3 comprises 19 residues. CDR3: CASSSPGTSGRIGADTQYF. In nucleotides, the CDR3 is TGTGCCAGCAGTTCTCCCGGGACTAGCGGGAGGATTGGGGCAGATACGCAGTATTTT.

This sequence joins TRBV28 and TRBJ2-7; 12 positions agree with TRBD2. The CDR3 length is 14 residues. CDR1 is MDHEN and CDR2 is SYDVKM in the germline V gene. Trimming cost V 9 bases and J 5 bases; bases outside gene matches: 8. CDR3 sequence: CASRLAGDYDEQYF. The CDR3 DNA is TGTGCCAGTCGACTAGCGGGAGACTATGACGAGCAGTACTTC.

The V call is TRBV7-9, the J call TRBJ2-7, with TRBD2 matching 10 bases. J was trimmed by 5 bases and V by 5 bases; bases with no gene match: 6. The CDR3 totals 14 residues. The V gene's germline CDR1 is SEHNR and CDR2 FQNEAQ (reference sequence). The DNA of the CDR3 is TGTGCCAGCAGCAAACTAGCGGGAAGAAACGAGCAGTACTTC. This codes for CASSKLAGRNEQYF.

The chain employs TRBV19 and TRBJ1-5, with D hard to call. This CDR3 comprises 16 residues. Between the trimmed V and J ends, which lost 8 bases and 2 bases, there was a span of 19 bases. CDR1 is LNHDA, CDR2 SQIVND, per germline (reference sequence). CDR3 region: CASDFGGSSGNQPQHF. The CDR3 DNA reads TGTGCCAGTGATTTCGGAGGAAGTTCTGGCAATCAGCCCCAGCATTTT. Full variable domain (missing parts from reference TRBV19 and TRBJ1-5): DGGITQSPKYLFRKEGQNVTLSCEQNLNHDAMYWYRQDPGQGLRLIYYSQIVNDFQKGDIAEGYSVSREKKESFPLTVTSAQKNPTAFYLCASDFGGSSGNQPQHFGDGTRLSIL.

The V gene is TRBV24-1, the J gene TRBJ1-1; D unresolved. This CDR3 region has 13 residues. V lost 3 bases and J 11 bases, leaving 15 bases between the germline ends. CDR1 and CDR2 from the germline V gene are KGHDR and SFDVKD. CDR3 nucleotide sequence: TGTGCCACCAGTGATGATGACCACCTAGGCGCTTTCTTT. Protein product: CATSDDDHLGAFF.